This TCR beta chain was sequenced in a study of shared clonotypes between healthy human individuals. Details on this clone: Its antigen is unidentified.

Assay: immunoSEQ multiplex PCR; the TCRdb copy retains only in-frame clones and omits some. Here the sample spans some 2,000,000 clones, around 96% being singletons. Deletions cut 4 bases from V and 6 bases from J, with 16 bases between. This CDR3 contains 15 residues. Germline CDR1 and CDR2: SEHNR and FQNEAQ (reference sequence). Findings of the study overall: Relative to clonotypes present in all four donors, those not shared had lower generation probabilities.

Naive CD8 cells were CD45RO-negative, positively selected for CCR7, excluding terminally differentiated effector memory CD45RA+ cells. This receptor was taken from a man aged 18 to 30 in good health. Sequencing was performed on naive CD8+ T cells sorted from blood. This chain joins TRBV7-9 and TRBJ2-1; D is uncertain. This CDR3 is CASSSKKDPFNEQFF. CDR3 nucleotide sequence: TGTGCCAGCAGCTCAAAAAAAGACCCCTTCAATGAGCAGTTCTTC.